This T cell receptor (beta chain) was identified in a study of cytomegalovirus exposure and HLA in healthy donors. The PCR had 60 Vbeta and 13 Jbeta primers. The data were produced by immunoSEQ multiplex PCR, yet TCRdb's version contains in-frame clones alone and is incomplete. The sample holds some 170,000 clones, approximately 78% seen once. The CDR3 consists of 16 residues. Looked up from germline, CDR1 is SGHDT and CDR2 is YYEEEE. Trimming shortened V by 1 base and J by 7 bases, and 18 bases separated the two germline ends. The TCR originated in a woman aged 18-29 years in good health and CMV-seronegative. V usage is TRBV5-6 and J usage is TRBJ2-1; possible D gene TRBD2, 6 bases. The sample comprised PBMCs. DNA for the CDR3: TGTGCCAGCAGCTTGTATGGAGGGGTGAGACTTAATGAGCAGTTCTTC. Its translation is CASSLYGGVRLNEQFF.